These 25 T cell receptor beta chains came from one sample sequenced in a study of shared clonotypes between healthy human individuals. Sequencing used immunoSEQ multiplex PCR; TCRdb keeps in-frame clones, though not all of them. This sample has about 1.5 million clones, with around 98% found just once. What was sequenced was naive CD4+ T cells sorted from blood. Subset defined: CD45RA+ positively selected. All receptors come from a man under 40 in good health.

As concerns this clone: Other DNA sequences in the same sample also yield this CDR3. The rearrangement uses TRBV9 and TRBJ2-7; TRBD2 matches 7 bases. There are 14 residues in the CDR3. Germline CDR1 and CDR2: SGDLS and YYNGEE. V gave up 2 bases and J gave up 2 bases; unmatched junction bases: 4. In DNA form, the CDR3 reads TGTGCCAGCAGCGTCGGGACTATTGCCTACGAGCAGTACTTC. This encodes CASSVGTIAYEQYF. Together with reference TRBV9 and TRBJ2-7, the CDR3 gives the full variable domain: DSGVTQTPKHLITATGQRVTLRCSPRSGDLSVYWYQQSLDQGLQFLIQYYNGEERAKGNILERFSAQQFPDLHSELNLSSLELGDSALYFCASSVGTIAYEQYFGPGTRLTVT.

The rearrangement joins TRBV2 to TRBJ1-1; 8 bases line up with TRBD1. V was pared by 6 bases and J by 4 bases, with 13 bases of the junction left unmatched. Germline V gene sequence: CDR1 SNHLY, CDR2 FYNNEI. This CDR3 spans 16 amino acids. The CDR3 DNA reads as TGTGCCAGCAGCACTTCCCGGACAGGGTTGGGCACTGAAGCTTTCTTT. The encoded protein is CASSTSRTGLGTEAFF.

This clone was recorded only once. V usage is TRBV18 and J usage is TRBJ1-5; TRBD1 is a possible D gene (5 bases). The CDR3 loop spans 13 amino acids. V dropped 8 bases and J dropped 7 bases, with 15 bases sitting between them. Germline CDR1 and CDR2: KGHSH and LQKENI. The CDR3 DNA is TGTGCCAGCGGACCCCCTCGGGGCCAGCCCCAGCATTTT. Amino acids: CASGPPRGQPQHF.

This clone was picked up one time. Other DNA variants within this sample encode the same CDR3. This rearrangement joins TRBV5-1 to TRBJ2-5; 14 positions agree with TRBD2. V shed 4 bases, J shed 2 bases, and the junction held 7 bases outside the gene matches. This CDR3 has 17 residues. CDR1 and CDR2 from the germline V gene are SGHRS and YFSETQ. As DNA, the CDR3 is TGCGCCAGCAGCCTGGGACTAGCGGGAGCGGGACAAGAGACCCAGTACTTC. Translation: CASSLGLAGAGQETQYF.

The CDR3 DNA reads as TGTGCCAGCTCATTTGTCCAACCTGCAACTAATGAAAAACTGTTTTTT. Amino acid sequence: CASSFVQPATNEKLFF. The rearrangement joins TRBV18 to TRBJ1-4; D remains unclear. The CDR3 is made up of 16 amino acids. Between the trimmed V and J ends, which lost 5 bases and 0 bases, there was a span of 13 bases. Germline V lookup: CDR1 KGHSH, CDR2 LQKENI. The variable domain in full, completed from reference TRBV18 and TRBJ1-4, reads NAGVMQNPRHLVRRRGQEARLRCSPMKGHSHVYWYRQLPEEGLKFMVYLQKENIIDESGMPKERFSAEFPKEGPSILRIQQVVRGDSAAYFCASSFVQPATNEKLFFGSGTQLSVL.

This clone came up once. This chain connects TRBV11-2 to TRBJ2-5; 8 positions agree with TRBD1. The ends lost 1 base at V and 6 bases at J; junction bases unmatched: 4. Germline V CDR1 and CDR2: SGHAT, FQNNGV. This CDR3 comprises 14 residues. The CDR3 loop reads CASSLGTGQQTQYF. Written as DNA, the CDR3 is TGTGCCAGCAGCTTAGGGACAGGGCAACAGACCCAGTACTTC.

CDR3 residues: CASSLDSGAKNIQYF. The CDR3, as DNA: TGCGCCAGCAGCTTGGACTCGGGTGCCAAAAACATTCAGTACTTC. The rearrangement links TRBV5-1 to TRBJ2-4; unclear D gene. The CDR3 spans 15 residues. The V end was cut by 0 bases, the J end by 1 base, with 8 bases between. The V gene's germline CDR1 is SGHRS and CDR2 YFSETQ.

This sequence joins TRBV7-6 and TRBJ2-1; TRBD2 might be the D (6 bases). V lost 2 bases, J lost 3 bases, and 14 bases lay in between. CDR3 length: 16 residues. Germline V gene lookup returns CDR1 SGHVS and CDR2 FNYEAQ. CDR3 sequence: CASSLLSSEIYNEQFF. CDR3 coding DNA: TGTGCCAGCAGCTTATTATCTAGCGAAATCTACAATGAGCAGTTCTTC.

Remarks on this clone: Other DNA sequences in this specimen translate into the identical CDR3. The V gene is TRBV5-6, the J gene TRBJ2-3; D call uncertain. Trimming left V 2 bases short and J 0 bases short, with 4 bases between. Germline V lookup: CDR1 SGHDT, CDR2 YYEEEE. The CDR3 is 13 amino acids. For the CDR3, the DNA is TGTGCCAGCAGCTTACCGAGCACAGATACGCAGTATTTT. Its translation: CASSLPSTDTQYF.

J is TRBJ2-1 and V is TRBV28; unclear D gene. V was pared by 11 bases and J by 0 bases, with 20 bases between. This CDR3 region has 16 residues. CDR1 is MDHEN and CDR2 is SYDVKM in the germline V gene. The CDR3, as DNA: TGTGCCTCTAGATTATCGGCGCCGAGCTCCTACAATGAGCAGTTCTTC. Its protein product is CASRLSAPSSYNEQFF.

Concerning this clone: Other nucleotide sequences in the sample specify the same CDR3. The rearrangement joins TRBV5-1 to TRBJ2-3; 7 nucleotides align to TRBD2. Germline V lookup: CDR1 SGHRS, CDR2 YFSETQ. V lost 0 bases, J lost 0 bases, and 1 base stayed unmatched. The CDR3 contains 15 residues. The CDR3 DNA follows: TGCGCCAGCAGCTTGGTTAGCGGGAGCACAGATACGCAGTATTTT. This sequence encodes CASSLVSGSTDTQYF. The whole variable domain, filled in from reference TRBV5-1 and TRBJ2-3, reads KAGVTQTPRYLIKTRGQQVTLSCSPISGHRSVSWYQQTPGQGLQFLFEYFSETQRNKGNFPGRFSGRQFSNSRSEMNVSTLELGDSALYLCASSLVSGSTDTQYFGPGTRLTVL.

This chain links TRBV9 with TRBJ2-7, with 9 bases matching TRBD2. Germline V gives CDR1 SGDLS, CDR2 YYNGEE. The CDR3 spans 13 residues. With 3 bases clipped from V and 10 bases from J, the junction kept 8 bases outside the gene matches. The CDR3 spells CASSERGLAPQYF. Here the CDR3 DNA reads TGTGCCAGCAGCGAGCGGGGACTAGCACCCCAGTACTTC.

V usage is TRBV6-5 and J usage is TRBJ2-7; possible D gene TRBD1, 5 bases. The CDR3 runs to 13 residues. V lost 6 bases and J lost 3, with 12 bases in between. The germline V gene has CDR1 MNHEY and CDR2 SVGAGI. This chain's CDR3 is CASRPGPHYEQYF. CDR3 nucleotides: TGTGCCAGCAGGCCAGGGCCTCACTACGAGCAGTACTTC.

The rearrangement links TRBV7-6 to TRBJ2-7, with TRBD1 matching over 8 bases. V dropped 4 bases and J dropped 3; count of bases not matched to a gene: 2. CDR1 and CDR2 (germline): SGHVS, FNYEAQ. The CDR3 has 13 residues. This CDR3 is CASSSGTGYEQYF. CDR3 coding DNA: TGTGCCAGCAGCTCGGGGACAGGCTACGAGCAGTACTTC.

V and J are TRBV4-1 and TRBJ2-1; maybe TRBD2 (5 bases). The CDR3 spans 14 residues. The V end lost 7 bases, the J end lost 5 bases, and 15 bases lay between the germline ends. CDR1 MGHRA and CDR2 YSYEKL come from the germline V gene. Here the CDR3 reads CASKRGGPDNEQFF. In DNA, the CDR3 is TGCGCCAGCAAACGAGGAGGACCTGACAATGAGCAGTTCTTC.

As regards this clone: Other DNA sequences from this sample encode an identical CDR3 as well. The rearrangement links TRBV25-1 to TRBJ2-7; TRBD2 aligns across 9 bases. The J segment lost 4 bases and the V segment lost 5 bases, leaving 3 bases of the junction unmatched. The germline V gene encodes CDR1 MGHDK and CDR2 SYGVNS. There are 13 residues in the CDR3. The CDR3 nucleotides are TGTGCCAGCAGTAGACTAGCGGCTTACGAGCAGTACTTC. This sequence encodes CASSRLAAYEQYF.

This chain joins TRBV2 and TRBJ2-7; D remains unclear. Germline values: CDR1 SNHLY, CDR2 FYNNEI. The CDR3 is 13 amino acids. The V end lost 7 bases, the J end lost 5 bases, and 15 bases lay between the germline ends. The CDR3 protein is CASNLRPGNEQYF. The CDR3, as DNA: TGTGCCAGCAACCTCCGGCCAGGAAACGAGCAGTACTTC.

V is TRBV9 and J is TRBJ2-1; 10 positions agree with TRBD2. This CDR3 comprises 17 residues. J gave up 3 bases and V 0 bases, and 6 bases lay outside the gene matches. Germline V gives CDR1 SGDLS, CDR2 YYNGEE. This chain's CDR3 is CASSVALAGDFYNEQFF. CDR3 DNA sequence: TGTGCCAGCAGCGTAGCCCTAGCGGGAGACTTCTACAATGAGCAGTTCTTC.

The J gene is TRBJ2-1, the V gene TRBV13; 8 bases align to TRBD1. Germline CDR1 and CDR2: PRHDT and FYEKMQ (reference sequence). This CDR3 is built from 15 residues. The V and J ends lost 5 bases and 7 bases, in that order; junction bases with no gene match: 10. The CDR3 region is CASSADRVPGNEQFF. CDR3 DNA sequence: TGTGCCAGCAGCGCGGACAGGGTGCCCGGGAATGAGCAGTTCTTC.

This chain joins TRBV5-1 and TRBJ2-5; the match to TRBD2 covers 7 bases. The CDR3 runs to 13 residues. Trimming took 6 bases from V and 3 from J; bases not matched to a gene: 5. In germline, CDR1 is SGHRS, CDR2 YFSETQ. The CDR3: CASNRGSEETQYF. In DNA, the CDR3 is TGCGCCAGCAACCGCGGGAGCGAAGAGACCCAGTACTTC. The variable domain in full, completed from reference TRBV5-1 and TRBJ2-5, reads KAGVTQTPRYLIKTRGQQVTLSCSPISGHRSVSWYQQTPGQGLQFLFEYFSETQRNKGNFPGRFSGRQFSNSRSEMNVSTLELGDSALYLCASNRGSEETQYFGPGTRLLVL.

This chain joins TRBV29-1 and TRBJ1-1; 10 nucleotides match TRBD1. V was clipped by 4 bases and J by 2 bases; unmatched bases: 7. The germline CDR1 and CDR2 sequences are SQVTM and ANQGSEA. This CDR3 is 15 amino acids long. The CDR3 region has the DNA TGCAGCGTTGCCTCCGGGACAGGGGTTAACACTGAAGCTTTCTTT. Translated, it gives CSVASGTGVNTEAFF.

The rearrangement links TRBV5-1 to TRBJ1-1; TRBD1 might be the D (6 bases). The ends were cut back, 3 bases at V and 3 bases at J, with 12 bases in the middle. From germline, CDR1 is SGHRS and CDR2 YFSETQ. The CDR3 is 14 amino acids. CDR3 residues: CASSSKAGDTEAFF. The DNA for the CDR3 is TGCGCCAGCAGCTCGAAAGCAGGGGACACTGAAGCTTTCTTT.

The chain links TRBV25-1 to TRBJ2-1; no clear D. Deletions cut 5 bases from V and 4 bases from J, with 18 bases between. Germline V gene data show CDR1 as MGHDK and CDR2 as SYGVNS. The CDR3 loop spans 16 amino acids. The CDR3 sequence is CASSTRRLDPYNEQFF. For the CDR3, the DNA is TGTGCCAGCAGTACCCGTCGACTGGACCCATACAATGAGCAGTTCTTC.

The J gene is TRBJ2-1, the V gene TRBV9, with D perhaps assigned TRBD1 or TRBD2 (6 bases each). Between the trimmed V and J ends, which lost 5 bases and 0 bases, there was a span of 12 bases. This CDR3 is 15 amino acids long. Germline V lookup: CDR1 SGDLS, CDR2 YYNGEE. The CDR3 sequence is CASSRGDTSYNEQFF. For the CDR3, the DNA is TGTGCCAGCAGTAGGGGGGACACCTCCTACAATGAGCAGTTCTTC. Supplemented by reference TRBV9 and TRBJ2-1, the full variable domain reads DSGVTQTPKHLITATGQRVTLRCSPRSGDLSVYWYQQSLDQGLQFLIQYYNGEERAKGNILERFSAQQFPDLHSELNLSSLELGDSALYFCASSRGDTSYNEQFFGPGTRLTVL.

The chain has TRBV5-8 and TRBJ1-5; D possibly corresponds to TRBD1 (5 bases). There are 17 residues in the CDR3. V was clipped by 7 bases and J by 0 bases, with 20 bases between them. Germline assignment: CDR1 SGHTS and CDR2 YDEGEE. The CDR3: CASHRRDGQYSNQPQHF. CDR3 DNA sequence: TGTGCCAGCCACAGGCGGGACGGACAATATAGCAATCAGCCCCAGCATTTT.